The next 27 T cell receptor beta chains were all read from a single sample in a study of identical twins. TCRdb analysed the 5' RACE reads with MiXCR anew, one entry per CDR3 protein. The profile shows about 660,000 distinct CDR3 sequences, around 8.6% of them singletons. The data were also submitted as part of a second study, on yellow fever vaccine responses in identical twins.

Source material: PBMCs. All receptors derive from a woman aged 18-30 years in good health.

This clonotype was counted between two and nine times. The DNA of the CDR3 is TGCGCCAGCAGCTTGGCGGCGGGCAACTCCTACGAGCAGTACTTC. Translation: CASSLAAGNSYEQYF. The V and J genes are TRBV5-1 and TRBJ2-7, with D tentatively TRBD2 (5 bases). The CDR3 totals 15 residues. Between the trimmed V and J ends, which lost 0 bases and 0 bases, there was a span of 10 bases. Germline V gene data show CDR1 as SGHRS and CDR2 as YFSETQ.

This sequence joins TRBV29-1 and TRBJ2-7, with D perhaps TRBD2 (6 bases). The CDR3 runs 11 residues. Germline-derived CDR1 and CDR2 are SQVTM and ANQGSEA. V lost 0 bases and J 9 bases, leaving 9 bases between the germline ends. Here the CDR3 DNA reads TGCAGCGTTGAAGATGCCGGGGGGCAGTACTTC. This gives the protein CSVEDAGGQYF.

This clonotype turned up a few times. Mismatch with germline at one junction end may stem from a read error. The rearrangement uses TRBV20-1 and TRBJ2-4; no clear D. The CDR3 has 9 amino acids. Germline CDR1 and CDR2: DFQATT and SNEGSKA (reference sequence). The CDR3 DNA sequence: TGCAGTGCTAGTTCCAGCTCTGTCTTC. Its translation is CSASSSSVF.

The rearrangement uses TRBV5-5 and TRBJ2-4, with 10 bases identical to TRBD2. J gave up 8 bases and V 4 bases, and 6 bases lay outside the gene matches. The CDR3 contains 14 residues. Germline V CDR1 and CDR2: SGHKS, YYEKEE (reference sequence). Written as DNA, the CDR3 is TGTGCCAGCAGCGTTCTAGCGGGGGTGGACATTCAGTACTTC. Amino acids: CASSVLAGVDIQYF.

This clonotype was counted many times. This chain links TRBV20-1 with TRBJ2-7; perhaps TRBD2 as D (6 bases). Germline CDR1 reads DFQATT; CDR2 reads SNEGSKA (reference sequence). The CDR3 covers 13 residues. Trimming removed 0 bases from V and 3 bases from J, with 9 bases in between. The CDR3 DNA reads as TGCAGTGCTAGAGAATCTAGCGACTACGAGCAGTACTTC. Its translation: CSARESSDYEQYF.

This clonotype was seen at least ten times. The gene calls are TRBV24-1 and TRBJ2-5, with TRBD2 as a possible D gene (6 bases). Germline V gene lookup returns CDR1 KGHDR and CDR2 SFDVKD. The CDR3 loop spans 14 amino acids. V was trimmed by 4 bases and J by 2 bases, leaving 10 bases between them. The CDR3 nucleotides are TGTGCCACCAGTGACCCGGGACTTCAAGAGACCCAGTACTTC. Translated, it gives CATSDPGLQETQYF.

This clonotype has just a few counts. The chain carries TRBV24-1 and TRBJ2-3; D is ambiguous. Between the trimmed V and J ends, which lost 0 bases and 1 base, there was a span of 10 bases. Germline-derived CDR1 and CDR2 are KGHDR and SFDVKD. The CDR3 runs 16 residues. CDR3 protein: CATSDLRLVGTDTQYF. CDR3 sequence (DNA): TGTGCCACCAGTGATTTGCGGCTAGTTGGCACAGATACGCAGTATTTT.

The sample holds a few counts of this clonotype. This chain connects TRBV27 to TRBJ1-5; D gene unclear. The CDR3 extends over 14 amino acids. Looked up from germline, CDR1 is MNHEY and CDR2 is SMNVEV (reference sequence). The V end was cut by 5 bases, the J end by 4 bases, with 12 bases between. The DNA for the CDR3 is TGTGCCAGCAGTGTCTCAGGCGTTAATCAGCCCCAGCATTTT. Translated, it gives CASSVSGVNQPQHF.

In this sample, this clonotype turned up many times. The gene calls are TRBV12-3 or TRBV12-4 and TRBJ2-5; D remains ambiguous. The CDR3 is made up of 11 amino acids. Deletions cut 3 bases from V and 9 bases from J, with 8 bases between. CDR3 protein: CASSFGLAQYF. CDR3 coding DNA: TGTGCCAGCAGTTTTGGGTTGGCCCAGTACTTC.

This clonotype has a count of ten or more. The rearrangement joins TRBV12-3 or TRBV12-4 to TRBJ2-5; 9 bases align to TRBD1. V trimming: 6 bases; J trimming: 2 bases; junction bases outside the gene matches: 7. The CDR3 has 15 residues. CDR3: CASRPRGQGQETQYF. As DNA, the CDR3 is TGTGCCAGCAGACCTAGGGGACAGGGACAAGAGACCCAGTACTTC.

In nucleotides, the CDR3 is TGTGCCAGCAGTTTATTCCTCGACAGCTCTGGGGCCAACGTCCTGACTTTC. Amino acid sequence: CASSLFLDSSGANVLTF. V usage is TRBV27 and J usage is TRBJ2-6; possible D gene TRBD1, 5 bases. Germline V gives CDR1 MNHEY, CDR2 SMNVEV (reference sequence). With 1 base removed from V and 0 bases from J, the gap between germline ends came to 10 bases. The CDR3 contains 17 residues.

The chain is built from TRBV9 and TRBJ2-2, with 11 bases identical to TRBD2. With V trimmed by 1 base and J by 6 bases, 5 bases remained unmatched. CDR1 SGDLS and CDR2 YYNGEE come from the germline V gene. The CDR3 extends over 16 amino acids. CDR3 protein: CASSVSSGRLAGELFF. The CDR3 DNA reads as TGTGCCAGCAGCGTATCTAGCGGGAGGTTGGCCGGGGAGCTGTTTTTT.

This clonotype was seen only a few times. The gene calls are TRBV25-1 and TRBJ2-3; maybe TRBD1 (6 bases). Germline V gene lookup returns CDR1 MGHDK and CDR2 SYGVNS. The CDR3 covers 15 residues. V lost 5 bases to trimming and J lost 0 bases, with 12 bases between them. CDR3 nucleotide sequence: TGTGCCAGCAGTAAACAGGGTTGGAGCACAGATACGCAGTATTTT. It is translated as CASSKQGWSTDTQYF.

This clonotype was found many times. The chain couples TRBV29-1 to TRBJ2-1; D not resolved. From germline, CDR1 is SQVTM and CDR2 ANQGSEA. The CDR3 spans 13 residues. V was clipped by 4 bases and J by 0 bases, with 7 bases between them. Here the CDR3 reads CSVATTSYNEQFF. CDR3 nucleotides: TGCAGCGTTGCTACTACCTCCTACAATGAGCAGTTCTTC.

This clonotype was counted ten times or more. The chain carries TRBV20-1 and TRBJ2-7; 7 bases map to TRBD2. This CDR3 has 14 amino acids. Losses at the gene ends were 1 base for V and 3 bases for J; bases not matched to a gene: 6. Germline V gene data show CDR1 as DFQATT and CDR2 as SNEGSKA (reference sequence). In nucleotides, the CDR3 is TGCAGTGCTAGAGGTCTAGCGGACCTCTACGAGCAGTACTTC. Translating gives CSARGLADLYEQYF.

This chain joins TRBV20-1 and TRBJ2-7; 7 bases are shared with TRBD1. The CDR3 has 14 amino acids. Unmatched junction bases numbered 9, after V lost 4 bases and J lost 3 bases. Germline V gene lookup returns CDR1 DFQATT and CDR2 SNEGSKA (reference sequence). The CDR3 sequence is CSATYGTDLYEQYF. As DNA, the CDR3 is TGCAGTGCTACATACGGGACAGATCTCTACGAGCAGTACTTC.

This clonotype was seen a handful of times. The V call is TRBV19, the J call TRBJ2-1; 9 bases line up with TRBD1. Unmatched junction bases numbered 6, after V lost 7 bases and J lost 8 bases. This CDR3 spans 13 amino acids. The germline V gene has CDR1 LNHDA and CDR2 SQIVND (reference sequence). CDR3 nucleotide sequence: TGTGCCAGTACCGCCGACAGGGGGGATGAGCAGTTCTTC. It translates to CASTADRGDEQFF.

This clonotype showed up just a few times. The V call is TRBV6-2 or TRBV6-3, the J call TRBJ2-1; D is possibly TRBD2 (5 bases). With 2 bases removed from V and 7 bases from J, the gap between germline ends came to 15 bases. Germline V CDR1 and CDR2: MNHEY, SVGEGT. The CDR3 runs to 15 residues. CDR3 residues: CASSYVIASKNEQFF. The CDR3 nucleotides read TGTGCCAGCAGTTACGTCATAGCGTCAAAAAATGAGCAGTTCTTC.

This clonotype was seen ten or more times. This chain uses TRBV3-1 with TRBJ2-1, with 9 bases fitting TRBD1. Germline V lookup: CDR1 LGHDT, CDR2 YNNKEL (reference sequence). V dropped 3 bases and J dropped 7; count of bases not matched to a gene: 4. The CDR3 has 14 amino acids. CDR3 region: CASSQGDRVNEQFF. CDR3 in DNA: TGTGCCAGCAGCCAGGGGGACAGGGTAAATGAGCAGTTCTTC.

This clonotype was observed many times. The CDR3, as DNA: TGCGCCAGCAGCCCCATCGAAGGGGACCTCGGCGAAAAACTGTTTTTT. Encoded protein: CASSPIEGDLGEKLFF. This sequence joins TRBV4-1 and TRBJ1-4; D is possibly TRBD1 (5 bases). The CDR3 spans 16 residues. Germline CDR1 MGHRA, CDR2 YSYEKL. V lost 4 bases, J lost 8 bases, and 20 bases lay in between.

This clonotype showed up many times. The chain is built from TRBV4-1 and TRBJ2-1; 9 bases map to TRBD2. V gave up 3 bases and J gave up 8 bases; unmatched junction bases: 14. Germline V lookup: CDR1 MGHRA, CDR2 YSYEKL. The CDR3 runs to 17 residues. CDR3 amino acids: CASSQRAAGGPPDEQFF. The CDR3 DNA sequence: TGCGCCAGCAGCCAGAGGGCAGCGGGAGGCCCTCCCGATGAGCAGTTCTTC.

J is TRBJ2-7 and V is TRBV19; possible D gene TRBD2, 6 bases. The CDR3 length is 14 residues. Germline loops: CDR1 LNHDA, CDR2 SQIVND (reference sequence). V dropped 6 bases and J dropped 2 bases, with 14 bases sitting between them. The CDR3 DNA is TGTGCCAGTAGGGCTAGCGCTACCACCTACGAGCAGTACTTC. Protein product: CASRASATTYEQYF.

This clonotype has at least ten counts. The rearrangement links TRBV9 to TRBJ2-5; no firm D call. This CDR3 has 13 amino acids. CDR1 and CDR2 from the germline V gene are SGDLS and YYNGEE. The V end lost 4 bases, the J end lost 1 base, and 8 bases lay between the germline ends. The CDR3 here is CASSPRPQETQYF. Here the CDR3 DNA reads TGTGCCAGCAGCCCCCGCCCCCAAGAGACCCAGTACTTC.

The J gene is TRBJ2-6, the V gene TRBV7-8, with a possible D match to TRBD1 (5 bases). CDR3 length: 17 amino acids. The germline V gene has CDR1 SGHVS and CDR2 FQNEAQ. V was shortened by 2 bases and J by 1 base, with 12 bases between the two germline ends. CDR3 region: CASSLQGSSSGANVLTF. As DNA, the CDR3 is TGTGCCAGCAGCTTACAGGGTAGTTCTTCTGGGGCCAACGTCCTGACTTTC.

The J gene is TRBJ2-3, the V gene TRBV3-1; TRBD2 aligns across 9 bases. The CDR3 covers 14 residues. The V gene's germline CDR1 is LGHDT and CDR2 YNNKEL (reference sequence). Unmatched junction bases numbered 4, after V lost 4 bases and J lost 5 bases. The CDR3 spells CASSRPAGGDTQYF. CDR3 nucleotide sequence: TGTGCCAGCAGCCGACCAGCGGGGGGAGATACGCAGTATTTT.

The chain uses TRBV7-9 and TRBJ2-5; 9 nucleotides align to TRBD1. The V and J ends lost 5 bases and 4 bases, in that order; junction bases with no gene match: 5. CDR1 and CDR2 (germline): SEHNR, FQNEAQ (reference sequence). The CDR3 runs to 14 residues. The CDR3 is CASSPWDRAETQYF. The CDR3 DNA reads TGTGCCAGCAGCCCATGGGACAGGGCAGAGACCCAGTACTTC.

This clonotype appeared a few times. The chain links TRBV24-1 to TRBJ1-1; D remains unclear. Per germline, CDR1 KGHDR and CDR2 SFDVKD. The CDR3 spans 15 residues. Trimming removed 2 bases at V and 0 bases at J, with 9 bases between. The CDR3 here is CATSDSAGMNTEAFF. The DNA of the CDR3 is TGTGCCACCAGTGATTCCGCAGGCATGAACACTGAAGCTTTCTTT.